A single sample gave rise to the 11 T cell receptor beta chains below, sequenced in a study of technical replicates of blood from a handful of donors. Sequenced by immunoSEQ multiplex PCR; TCRdb stores in-frame clones only, minus some. The sample records around 54,000 clones, approximately 95% being singletons. The sequencing sample was made of T cells isolated from PBMCs. The receptors were gathered from a human donor in good health.

The genes are TRBV5-1 and TRBJ2-7, with D perhaps TRBD1 (5 bases). V gave up 6 bases and J gave up 0 bases, with 19 bases separating them. The CDR3 spans 16 residues. Germline CDR1 is SGHRS and CDR2 is YFSETQ. The CDR3 coding sequence is TGCGCCAGCATAGGGGAAGGACACTATAACTCCTACGAGCAGTACTTC. Protein sequence: CASIGEGHYNSYEQYF.

The chain employs TRBV2 and TRBJ2-3; tentatively, D is TRBD1 (6 bases). Trimming shortened V by 6 bases and J by 8 bases, and 21 bases separated the two germline ends. Germline-derived CDR1 and CDR2 are SNHLY and FYNNEI. The CDR3 spans 15 residues. Here the CDR3 reads CASSGREGTPPTQYF. The CDR3 coding sequence is TGTGCCAGCAGCGGCCGGGAAGGGACACCTCCTACGCAGTATTTT.

The rearrangement uses TRBV28 and TRBJ1-2, with TRBD1 as a possible D gene (6 bases). This CDR3 has 16 residues. Germline V gene lookup returns CDR1 MDHEN and CDR2 SYDVKM. Trimming shortened V by 6 bases and J by 4 bases, and 21 bases separated the two germline ends. The CDR3, as DNA: TGTGCCAGCAGGCTGAACAGGGCGTCCTTTTTCTATGGCTACACCTTC. This gives the protein CASRLNRASFFYGYTF.

The V and J genes are TRBV7-8 and TRBJ1-5, with a weak D call TRBD1 (5 bases). Germline CDR1 and CDR2: SGHVS and FQNEAQ. The CDR3 sequence is 15 residues long. V was shortened by 6 bases and J by 0 bases, with 12 bases between the two germline ends. The DNA of the CDR3 is TGTGCCAGCAGTTCGGGGGTTTATAGCAATCAGCCCCAGCATTTT. Translated, it gives CASSSGVYSNQPQHF.

The chain links TRBV27 to TRBJ2-1; 9 bases are shared with TRBD2. The CDR3 contains 14 residues. Unmatched junction bases numbered 1, after V lost 6 bases and J lost 1 base. Germline loops: CDR1 MNHEY, CDR2 SMNVEV (reference sequence). CDR3 loop: CASSLAGSYNEQFF. In DNA, the CDR3 is TGTGCCAGCAGCCTAGCGGGATCCTACAATGAGCAGTTCTTC.

The CDR3 nucleotides read TGTGCCAGCAGCCCGCCTAGCGGGTTTAACACCGGGGAGCTGTTTTTT. Its protein is CASSPPSGFNTGELFF. The chain links TRBV5-4 to TRBJ2-2; 8 bases are shared with TRBD2. This CDR3 has 16 amino acids. V lost 4 bases, J lost 2 bases, and 7 bases stayed unmatched. CDR1 is SGHNT and CDR2 is YYREEE in the germline V gene (reference sequence).

The CDR3 bases are TGCGCCAGCAGCCAAGGAAGGGCCTACGGGACTAGCGGGAGAGCGAACACCGGGGAGCTGTTTTTT. Its protein is CASSQGRAYGTSGRANTGELFF. The J gene is TRBJ2-2, the V gene TRBV4-1, with 14 bases matching TRBD2. CDR3 length equals 22 residues. From germline, CDR1 is MGHRA and CDR2 YSYEKL. The J segment lost 0 bases and the V segment lost 1 base, leaving 13 bases of the junction unmatched.

A single count supports this clone. The rearrangement links TRBV5-6 to TRBJ1-5, with 9 bases aligning to TRBD1. The junction had 9 bases not matched to a gene; V was cut back by 3 bases and J by 5 bases. The CDR3 sequence is 16 residues long. In germline, CDR1 is SGHDT, CDR2 YYEEEE. The CDR3 is CASSYYRGRKDQPQHF. CDR3 DNA: TGTGCCAGCAGCTACTACAGGGGGCGGAAAGATCAGCCCCAGCATTTT.

A single count supports this clone. This chain uses TRBV5-6 with TRBJ2-2; tentatively, D is TRBD2 (5 bases). The germline gives CDR1 SGHDT, CDR2 YYEEEE. CDR3 length equals 16 residues. V shed 1 base and J shed 3 bases, with 13 bases lying between them. CDR3 region: CASSLHPGTYTGELFF. DNA for the CDR3: TGTGCCAGCAGCTTGCACCCGGGAACCTACACCGGGGAGCTGTTTTTT.

This chain uses TRBV7-2 with TRBJ1-2; TRBD1 matches at 8 bases. V gave up 5 bases and J gave up 5 bases; unmatched junction bases: 13. Germline V gives CDR1 SGHTA, CDR2 FQGNSA. CDR3 size: 16 residues. CDR3 region: CASSRAGQESWYGYTF. CDR3 nucleotides: TGTGCCAGCAGCCGGGCGGGACAGGAGTCTTGGTATGGCTACACCTTC.

The chain recombines TRBV6-5 with TRBJ1-6, with D possibly TRBD1 on 6 matching bases. Trimming took 4 bases from V and 10 from J, leaving 8 bases between them. In germline, CDR1 is MNHEY, CDR2 SVGAGI. CDR3 size: 12 residues. The CDR3 bases are TGTGCCAGCAGTTCAGGGGAGTCACCCCTCCACTTT. Encoded protein: CASSSGESPLHF.